What follows is one TCR beta chain and its context. Sample-barcoded 5' priming and a J-beta primer mix drove a second PCR of roughly 7 to 11 cycles. Any given sample supplied a minimum of 3 million CDR3-containing paired-end reads. From the 5' RACE reads, TCRdb called clonotypes with MiXCR, one entry per CDR3 protein. The sample lists nearly 1 million distinct CDR3 sequences, roughly 51% occurring once. The source of the sample is a study of blood T cells in healthy people across ages. The CDR3 covers 11 residues. The germline V gene has CDR1 MNHNY and CDR2 SVGAGI (reference sequence). V lost 6 bases and J lost 11, with 13 bases in between.

The sample consisted of blood. The J gene is TRBJ2-5, the V gene TRBV6-6, with D perhaps matching TRBD2 (5 bases). The clonotype was recovered from a woman aged 60 to 75 in good health. In nucleotides, the CDR3 is TGTGCCAGCAGCAGGACTCAAGAGCAGTACTTC. The encoded protein is CASSRTQEQYF.